The 12 T cell receptor beta chains reported below all come from one sample, sequenced in a study of PD-1 blockade in classical Hodgkin lymphoma. Autologous stem cell transplantation was followed by relapse in every patient, and brentuximab vedotin exposure varied. Sequenced by immunoSEQ multiplex PCR; TCRdb stores in-frame clones only, minus some. The data show nearly 55,000 clones, approximately 84% seen once. The material was peripheral blood mononuclear cells (PBMCs), obtained at baseline. These receptors all come from a human donor with classical Hodgkin lymphoma.

This chain connects TRBV2 to TRBJ2-1; tentative D call: TRBD2 (5 bases). Germline V gives CDR1 SNHLY, CDR2 FYNNEI. V was clipped by 8 bases and J by 5 bases, with 13 bases between them. The CDR3 runs 13 residues. CDR3 sequence reads: CASRAETHNEQFF. The DNA of the CDR3 is TGTGCCAGCCGAGCGGAGACTCACAATGAGCAGTTCTTC.

The table lists this clone with a few counts. V is TRBV11-3 and J is TRBJ1-1; D remains ambiguous. CDR1 is SGHNT and CDR2 is YENEEA in the germline V gene. The CDR3 spans 14 residues. The V end lost 8 bases, the J end lost 1 base, and 14 bases lay between the germline ends. The CDR3 region is CASGSGLSNTEAFF. The CDR3, as DNA: TGTGCCAGCGGTTCTGGACTTTCGAACACTGAAGCTTTCTTT.

V and J are TRBV25-1 and TRBJ1-1; no clear D. Between the trimmed V and J ends, which lost 4 bases and 2 bases, there was a span of 14 bases. The CDR3 has 15 residues. Germline lookup yields CDR1 MGHDK and CDR2 SYGVNS. The CDR3 DNA reads TGTGCCAGCAGTGGGCCAGCCAGTAGAAACACTGAAGCTTTCTTT. Residues: CASSGPASRNTEAFF.

The chain employs TRBV6-5 and TRBJ2-7; D gene uncertain. V lost 5 bases and J 0 bases, leaving 5 bases between the germline ends. CDR1 and CDR2 (germline): MNHEY, SVGAGI. The CDR3 extends over 12 amino acids. Written as DNA, the CDR3 is TGTGCCAGCAGTCCAAGCTCCTACGAGCAGTACTTC. Protein: CASSPSSYEQYF.

The CDR3: CASSFRQGIYTGELFF. The CDR3 region has the DNA TGTGCCAGCAGCTTTCGACAGGGAATATACACCGGGGAGCTGTTTTTT. The chain joins TRBV7-2 to TRBJ2-2; 7 bases match TRBD1. Germline V gives CDR1 SGHTA, CDR2 FQGNSA. The CDR3 contains 16 residues. Trimming cost V 3 bases and J 3 bases; bases outside gene matches: 7.

The V gene is TRBV20-1, the J gene TRBJ2-1; D remains unclear. This CDR3 contains 11 residues. V was pared by 7 bases and J by 5 bases, with 9 bases between. CDR1 and CDR2 from the germline V gene are DFQATT and SNEGSKA (reference sequence). This chain's CDR3 is CSELAHNEQFF. In DNA, the CDR3 is TGCAGTGAATTGGCGCACAATGAGCAGTTCTTC.

The chain links TRBV5-1 to TRBJ1-4; 8 bases match TRBD1. The V gene's germline CDR1 is SGHRS and CDR2 YFSETQ. V was pared by 4 bases and J by 6 bases, with 5 bases of the junction left unmatched. This CDR3 spans 14 amino acids. The CDR3 DNA reads as TGCGCCAGCAGCGAGTACAGGGGGGATGAAAAACTGTTTTTT. Translating it yields CASSEYRGDEKLFF.

This sequence joins TRBV15 and TRBJ1-1, with D perhaps TRBD1 (5 bases). Germline loops: CDR1 LNHNV, CDR2 YYDKDF (reference sequence). Between the trimmed V and J ends, which lost 0 bases and 10 bases, there was a span of 18 bases. The CDR3 has 15 amino acids. CDR3: CATSREIEPGNLAFF. CDR3 in DNA: TGTGCCACCAGCAGAGAAATCGAGCCAGGGAATTTAGCTTTCTTT.

Note on this clone: Mismatch with germline at one junction end may stem from a read error. The J gene is TRBJ2-3, the V gene TRBV28, with TRBD1 as a possible D gene (5 bases). This CDR3 spans 13 amino acids. Germline V gene sequence: CDR1 MDHEN, CDR2 SYDVKM. The CDR3 DNA follows: TGTGCCGGCAGGGCCACTAGCACAGATACGCAGTATTTT. This encodes CAGRATSTDTQYF.

This rearrangement joins TRBV7-8 to TRBJ2-7; D gene uncertain. Germline loops: CDR1 SGHVS, CDR2 FQNEAQ. The V end was cut by 7 bases, the J end by 2 bases, with 12 bases between. CDR3 length: 13 residues. CDR3 in amino acids: CASKKAGAYEQYF. CDR3 in DNA: TGTGCCAGCAAGAAGGCAGGAGCCTACGAGCAGTACTTC.

The CDR3 sequence: CATSRGGGGDTGELFF. CDR3 DNA: TGTGCCACCAGCAGAGGGGGAGGAGGGGACACCGGGGAGCTGTTTTTT. V is TRBV15 and J is TRBJ2-2; a possible D gene is TRBD2 (6 bases). Trimming took off 1 base at V and 3 bases at J, with 12 bases between the two ends. Looked up from germline, CDR1 is LNHNV and CDR2 is YYDKDF (reference sequence). This CDR3 is built from 16 residues. The whole variable domain, remainder taken from reference TRBV15 and TRBJ2-2, is DAMVIQNPRYQVTQFGKPVTLSCSQTLNHNVMYWYQQKSSQAPKLLFHYYDKDFNNEADTPDNFQSRRPNTSFCFLDIRSPGLGDTAMYLCATSRGGGGDTGELFFGEGSRLTVL.

The chain recombines TRBV6-4 with TRBJ2-3; D not resolved. Germline lookup yields CDR1 MRHNA and CDR2 SNTAGT. The CDR3 is 14 amino acids. The V end lost 6 bases, the J end lost 1 base, and 11 bases lay between the germline ends. CDR3 coding DNA: TGTGCCAGCAGGGAAGGCTGGGGCACAGATACGCAGTATTTT. Translating it yields CASREGWGTDTQYF.